The 16 T cell receptor beta chains below were found in one sample sequenced in a study of glioma-infiltrating T cells. The iRepertoire nested amplicon-rescue multiplex PCR amplified TCR alpha and beta CDR3s from RNA. One entry per CDR3 protein, called by TCRdb with MiXCR from the multiplex PCR reads. The sample lists 2,500 or so distinct CDR3 sequences; under 75% were seen once. Sequences were obtained from glioma tissue, nonneoplastic brain tissue, or PBMCs (not recorded which). All receptors derive from a human donor with low-grade glioma or glioblastoma, undergoing nonglioma brain surgery, or in good health (not recorded which).

J is TRBJ2-3 and V is TRBV7-2; D is uncertain. From germline, CDR1 is SGHTA and CDR2 FQGNSA. V lost 0 bases to trimming and J lost 13 bases, with 17 bases between them. The CDR3 length is 14 residues. CDR3 sequence reads: CASSLAPNPDPEYF. In nucleotides, the CDR3 is TGTGCCAGCAGCTTAGCTCCCAACCCAGATCCGGAGTATTTT.

By share of the sample, this clonotype is large. The chain recombines TRBV6-1 with TRBJ1-3; no reliable D call. Per germline, CDR1 MNHNS and CDR2 SASEGT. The length of the CDR3 is 17 residues. V lost 5 bases to trimming and J lost 0 bases, with 17 bases between them. The CDR3 bases are TGTGCCAGCAGTCCCCAAGTTGCGGGTCTCTCTGGAAACACCATATATTTT. Amino acid sequence: CASSPQVAGLSGNTIYF.

V gene TRBV27 combines with J gene TRBJ1-1, with D uncertain. Germline CDR1 and CDR2: MNHEY and SMNVEV (reference sequence). V lost 6 bases and J 1 base, leaving 9 bases between the germline ends. The CDR3 has 13 residues. For the CDR3, the DNA is TGTGCCAGCAGGAAAGGCCAGAACACTGAAGCTTTCTTT. It encodes CASRKGQNTEAFF.

The chain combines TRBV20-1 with TRBJ2-5; TRBD2 agrees at 7 bases. With 6 bases clipped from V and 5 bases from J, the junction kept 15 bases outside the gene matches. This CDR3 is 15 amino acids long. Germline CDR1 reads DFQATT; CDR2 reads SNEGSKA (reference sequence). CDR3 residues: CSASSQGGGRETQYF. The CDR3 nucleotides are TGCAGTGCCAGCAGCCAAGGCGGGGGTCGGGAGACCCAGTACTTC.

This clonotype was counted many times. The chain is built from TRBV12-3 or TRBV12-4 and TRBJ1-5; the D is unclear. The CDR3 is 12 amino acids. Trimming shortened V by 4 bases and J by 7 bases, and 8 bases separated the two germline ends. The chain's CDR3 is CASSSYGQPQHF. CDR3 in DNA: TGTGCCAGCAGTTCTTACGGGCAGCCCCAGCATTTT.

A single count supports this clonotype. The genes are TRBV12-5 and TRBJ1-1; no firm D call. Trimming removed 3 bases from V and 5 bases from J, with 10 bases in between. This CDR3 contains 13 residues. The germline V gene has CDR1 LGHNT and CDR2 FRNRAP. CDR3 bases: TGTGCTAGTGGTTTACAACCAGGTACTGAAGCTTTCTTT. It codes for CASGLQPGTEAFF. Looking up the rest from reference TRBV12-5 and TRBJ1-1 gives the full variable domain: DARVTQTPRHKVTEMGQEVTMRCQPILGHNTVFWYRQTMMQGLELLAYFRNRAPLDDSGMPKDRFSAEMPDATLATLKIQPSEPRDSAVYFCASGLQPGTEAFFGQGTRLTVV.

In this sample, this clonotype is large. This chain uses TRBV27 with TRBJ2-1; weak D call: TRBD2 (7 bases). CDR3 size: 17 residues. CDR1 is MNHEY and CDR2 is SMNVEV in the germline V gene (reference sequence). Trimming cost V 5 bases and J 0 bases, with 17 bases left between them. DNA of the CDR3: TGTGCCAGCAGTGAACCGCCGGGGGGCAACTCCTACAATGAGCAGTTCTTC. This codes for CASSEPPGGNSYNEQFF.

V usage is TRBV6-2 or TRBV6-3 and J usage is TRBJ2-7; 12 nucleotides match TRBD1. This CDR3 region has 17 residues. Germline CDR1 and CDR2: MNHEY and SVGEGT. DNA for the CDR3: TGTGCCAGCAGTTGCACCCGGGACAGGGGGCAATGGTACGATCAGTACGTC. Its protein product is CASSCTRDRGQWYDQYV.

Worth noting for this clonotype: Because the CDR3 is missing its conserved closing phenylalanine or tryptophan, this is likely a read error. The DNA is left out, because the CDR3 cannot be placed on it with certainty; the CDR3 is given as TCRdb lists it. The chain uses TRBV2 and TRBJ1-2; the D segment call TRBD1 is taken from the table without a DNA check. From its first to its last residue, the CDR3 has 16 amino acids. In germline, CDR1 is SNHLY, CDR2 FYNNEI. The CDR3 sequence: CASRFLFSGVSYGYAI.

This clonotype was recorded once. This sequence joins TRBV7-9 and TRBJ2-1; 8 bases fit TRBD2. Germline trimming cut 4 bases from V and 5 bases from J; bases unmatched to any gene: 7. CDR1 is SEHNR and CDR2 is FQNEAQ in the germline V gene (reference sequence). This CDR3 has 15 amino acids. Here the CDR3 DNA reads TGTGCCAGCAGCTGGAGGGATAGCGGGAACAATGAGCAGTTCTTC. Protein: CASSWRDSGNNEQFF.

Turning to this clonotype: One end of the junction varies from germline; a read error may be responsible. The chain carries TRBV27 and TRBJ2-7, with TRBD2 identical over 13 bases. CDR1 is MNHEY and CDR2 is SMNVEV in the germline V gene (reference sequence). The length of the CDR3 is 17 residues. The CDR3 coding sequence is TGTGCCAGCAGTTCCCTCACTAGCGGGGGGGGCTCCCACGAGCAGTACTTC. Protein: CASSSLTSGGGSHEQYF.

Regarding this clonotype: Germline and junction disagree at one end, which may indicate a read error. The rearrangement uses TRBV6-5 and TRBJ2-5; 9 bases map to TRBD2. Germline CDR1 and CDR2: MNHEY and SVGAGI. CDR3 length equals 15 residues. The CDR3 region is CASTGPGRGGETKYF. Written as DNA, the CDR3 is TGTGCCAGCACCGGCCCGGGGCGGGGGGGAGAGACCAAGTACTTC.

The count of this clonotype is one. A read error may account for a junction end that differs from germline. The V and J genes are TRBV6-5 and TRBJ2-2, with D perhaps TRBD2 (6 bases). Germline-derived CDR1 and CDR2 are MNHEY and SVGAGI. The CDR3 has 12 residues. This CDR3 is CASRGGATGELF. In nucleotides, the CDR3 is TGTGCCAGCAGGGGGGGAGCCACCGGGGAGCTGTTT.

For this clonotype: One end of the junction is discordant with germline, which a read error may explain. The chain carries TRBV6-5 and TRBJ2-5; TRBD1 might be the D (5 bases). The CDR3 runs to 17 residues. From germline, CDR1 is MNHEY and CDR2 SVGAGI. CDR3 sequence: CASSNSEPRAKLETQYF. In DNA form, the CDR3 reads TGTGCCAGCAGTAACTCGGAGCCCAGGGCGAAACTGGAGACCCAGTACTTC.

This clonotype has just a few counts. This chain joins TRBV7-9 and TRBJ1-5; D not certain. The germline gives CDR1 SEHNR, CDR2 FQNEAQ (reference sequence). The length of the CDR3 is 14 residues. CDR3 coding DNA: TGTGGTAGCAGTCTCACCCTTAGCAATCAGCCCCAGCATTTT. This gives the protein CGSSLTLSNQPQHF.

This clonotype was seen only a few times. The genes are TRBV19 and TRBJ2-3; TRBD2 aligns across 10 bases. Trimming cost V 3 bases and J 3 bases; bases outside gene matches: 6. The length of the CDR3 is 16 residues. The germline gives CDR1 LNHDA, CDR2 SQIVND (reference sequence). This CDR3 is CASSMQPSGRTDTQYF. The CDR3 DNA reads TGTGCCAGTAGTATGCAGCCTAGCGGGAGAACAGATACGCAGTATTTT.